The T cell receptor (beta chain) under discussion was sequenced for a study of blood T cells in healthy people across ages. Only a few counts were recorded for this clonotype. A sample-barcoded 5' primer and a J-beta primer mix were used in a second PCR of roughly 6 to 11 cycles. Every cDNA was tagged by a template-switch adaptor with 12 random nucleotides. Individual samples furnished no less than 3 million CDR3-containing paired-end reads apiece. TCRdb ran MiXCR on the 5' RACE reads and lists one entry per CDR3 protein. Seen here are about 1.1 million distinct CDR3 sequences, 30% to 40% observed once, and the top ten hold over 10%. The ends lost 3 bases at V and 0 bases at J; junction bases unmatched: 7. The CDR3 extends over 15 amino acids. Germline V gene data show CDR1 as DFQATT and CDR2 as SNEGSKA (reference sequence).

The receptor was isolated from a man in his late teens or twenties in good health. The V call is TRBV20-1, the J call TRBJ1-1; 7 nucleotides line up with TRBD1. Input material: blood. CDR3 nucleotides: TGCAGTGCTAGGGGTCAGGGGGGTATGAACACTGAAGCTTTCTTT. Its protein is CSARGQGGMNTEAFF.